What follows are 23 T cell receptor beta chains derived from one specimen sequenced in a study of blood T cell repertoires in COVID-19. Sequencing used immunoSEQ multiplex PCR; TCRdb keeps in-frame clones, though not all of them. The profile shows 130,000 to 150,000 clones, roughly 90% of them singletons. The sequencing sample was made of PBMCs or T cells enriched from blood (not recorded which). These receptors all stem from a woman aged 30 to 39 with acute COVID-19.

This rearrangement joins TRBV19 to TRBJ2-7, with D maybe TRBD2 (5 bases). Looked up from germline, CDR1 is LNHDA and CDR2 is SQIVND (reference sequence). V gave up 9 bases and J gave up 3 bases, with 18 bases separating them. The CDR3 contains 14 residues. CDR3 in DNA: TGTGCCAGCCAAAGCGGCGACTCGCTCTACGAGCAGTACTTC. Its translation is CASQSGDSLYEQYF.

This sequence joins TRBV28 and TRBJ2-2; a possible D gene is TRBD2 (6 bases). Trimming removed 4 bases from V and 3 bases from J, with 12 bases in between. The germline CDR1 and CDR2 sequences are MDHEN and SYDVKM. This CDR3 spans 15 amino acids. The CDR3 protein is CASSSSGAYTGELFF. The CDR3 coding sequence is TGTGCCAGCAGTTCATCGGGAGCCTACACCGGGGAGCTGTTTTTT.

The chain recombines TRBV19 with TRBJ1-2, with D unclear. The V gene's germline CDR1 is LNHDA and CDR2 SQIVND (reference sequence). V gave up 3 bases and J gave up 4 bases, with 9 bases separating them. CDR3 length equals 13 residues. The CDR3 DNA is TGTGCCAGTAGTATCGAGCGGGGCTATGGCTACACCTTC. Amino acids: CASSIERGYGYTF.

The gene calls are TRBV7-2 and TRBJ2-1, with TRBD2 matching 8 bases. Germline trimming cut 4 bases from V and 3 bases from J; bases unmatched to any gene: 5. This CDR3 contains 15 residues. CDR1 SGHTA and CDR2 FQGNSA come from the germline V gene. CDR3 amino acids: CASSWARGGYNEQFF. CDR3 bases: TGTGCCAGCAGCTGGGCCCGGGGGGGCTACAATGAGCAGTTCTTC.

The J gene is TRBJ2-7, the V gene TRBV6-2 or TRBV6-3; D uncertain. Germline assignment: CDR1 MNHEY and CDR2 SVGEGT. The CDR3 is 13 amino acids. V gave up 5 bases and J gave up 0 bases, with 8 bases separating them. The CDR3 sequence: CASSPTYSYEQYF. The CDR3, as DNA: TGTGCCAGCAGTCCAACTTACTCCTACGAGCAGTACTTC.

There are a few counts of this clone. The V gene is TRBV24-1, the J gene TRBJ2-3; TRBD1 might be the D (5 bases). Per germline, CDR1 KGHDR and CDR2 SFDVKD. V was shortened by 0 bases and J by 2 bases, with 8 bases between the two germline ends. CDR3 size: 15 residues. As DNA, the CDR3 is TGTGCCACCAGTGATTTGCAAGGGGACACAGATACGCAGTATTTT. It is translated as CATSDLQGDTDTQYF.

The chain employs TRBV19 and TRBJ1-5, with a tentative D call TRBD1 (6 bases). CDR3 length: 14 residues. CDR1 is LNHDA and CDR2 is SQIVND in the germline V gene (reference sequence). The ends were cut back, 3 bases at V and 5 bases at J, with 11 bases in the middle. The CDR3 nucleotides are TGTGCCAGTAGTATCTGGGCAGGGGATCAGCCCCAGCATTTT. It codes for CASSIWAGDQPQHF.

This sequence joins TRBV27 and TRBJ2-1, with TRBD1 as a possible D gene (6 bases). Trimming removed 6 bases from V and 5 bases from J, with 20 bases in between. Germline assignment: CDR1 MNHEY and CDR2 SMNVEV (reference sequence). The CDR3 consists of 16 residues. CDR3 bases: TGTGCCAGCAGCCGCCCCCAGGGGCTCAAGCACAATGAGCAGTTCTTC. It yields the protein CASSRPQGLKHNEQFF.

This sequence joins TRBV20-1 and TRBJ2-7, with 10 bases matching TRBD2. The germline gives CDR1 DFQATT, CDR2 SNEGSKA (reference sequence). This CDR3 spans 15 amino acids. Unmatched junction bases numbered 7, after V lost 3 bases and J lost 2 bases. The CDR3 is CSASRSGLAAYEQYF. CDR3 coding DNA: TGCAGTGCTAGTCGCTCCGGACTAGCGGCCTACGAGCAGTACTTC.

This chain joins TRBV7-2 and TRBJ2-5; no firm D call. Trimming cost V 2 bases and J 0 bases, with 10 bases left between them. The CDR3 has 15 amino acids. CDR1 and CDR2 (germline): SGHTA, FQGNSA. Here the CDR3 reads CASSLRWRYQETQYF. CDR3 DNA: TGTGCCAGCAGCTTACGGTGGCGGTACCAAGAGACCCAGTACTTC.

V gene TRBV30 combines with J gene TRBJ1-2; 7 positions agree with TRBD1. This CDR3 comprises 14 residues. The V gene end was trimmed by 4 bases and the J gene end by 3 bases; junction bases not matched to a gene: 8. CDR1 and CDR2 (germline): GTSNPN, SVGIG (reference sequence). CDR3 bases: TGTGCCTGGACCATAGCGACAGGGTACTATGGCTACACCTTC. Its translation is CAWTIATGYYGYTF.

The chain recombines TRBV6-5 with TRBJ2-5, with D perhaps matching TRBD2 (5 bases). The CDR3 is 14 amino acids. Trimming stripped 2 bases from V and 5 bases from J, with 12 bases between. The germline gives CDR1 MNHEY, CDR2 SVGAGI. The CDR3 DNA follows: TGTGCCAGCAGTTACCCGGGAATGTTGGAGACCCAGTACTTC. Translating it yields CASSYPGMLETQYF.

This clone was seen only once. The chain recombines TRBV30 with TRBJ2-7; no definite D call. V lost 1 base, J lost 4 bases, and 8 bases lay in between. The CDR3 is 12 amino acids. The germline CDR1 and CDR2 sequences are GTSNPN and SVGIG (reference sequence). This CDR3 is CAWSGPRYEQYF. CDR3 bases: TGTGCCTGGAGTGGGCCTCGATACGAGCAGTACTTC. The full variable domain, rest sourced from reference TRBV30 and TRBJ2-7, is SQTIHQWPATLVQPVGSPLSLECTVEGTSNPNLYWYRQAAGRGLQLLFYSVGIGQISSEVPQNLSASRPQDRQFILSSKKLLLSDSGFYLCAWSGPRYEQYFGPGTRLTVT.

V gene TRBV2 combines with J gene TRBJ2-1, with 11 bases matching TRBD2. CDR3 length: 14 residues. Germline V gene sequence: CDR1 SNHLY, CDR2 FYNNEI. Trimming cost V 7 bases and J 4 bases; bases outside gene matches: 3. CDR3 residues: CASMLAGGYNEQFF. The CDR3 DNA is TGTGCCAGCATGTTAGCGGGAGGGTACAATGAGCAGTTCTTC.

The chain is built from TRBV20-1 and TRBJ1-5; perhaps TRBD1 as D (5 bases). CDR1 and CDR2 (germline): DFQATT, SNEGSKA (reference sequence). V lost 3 bases and J lost 3, with 21 bases in between. The CDR3 runs 17 residues. The CDR3 DNA follows: TGCAGTGCTAGTAACCCCGACAGTGTCTATAACAATCAGCCCCAGCATTTT. The encoded protein is CSASNPDSVYNNQPQHF.

This chain joins TRBV27 and TRBJ1-2; 9 nucleotides align to TRBD1. V gave up 6 bases and J gave up 5 bases; unmatched junction bases: 7. CDR1 is MNHEY and CDR2 is SMNVEV in the germline V gene (reference sequence). The CDR3 runs to 14 residues. CDR3 nucleotides: TGTGCCAGCAGGACGGGACAGGGTACTTATGGCTACACCTTC. Translation gives CASRTGQGTYGYTF.

CDR3 residues: CASCWTSRTDTQYF. For the CDR3, the DNA is TGTGCCAGCTGTTGGACTAGCAGAACAGATACGCAGTATTTT. The V call is TRBV2, the J call TRBJ2-3, with 8 bases lining up with TRBD2. The V segment lost 8 bases and the J segment 3 bases; nucleotides outside the gene matches: 7. Germline CDR1 is SNHLY and CDR2 is FYNNEI. The CDR3 is 14 amino acids.

The rearrangement links TRBV2 to TRBJ2-5, with 7 bases lining up with TRBD1. From germline, CDR1 is SNHLY and CDR2 FYNNEI. The CDR3 runs to 14 residues. The junction had 6 bases not matched to a gene; V was cut back by 3 bases and J by 5 bases. CDR3 residues: CASSERRGPETQYF. The DNA of the CDR3 is TGTGCCAGCAGTGAGAGAAGGGGGCCGGAGACCCAGTACTTC.

In this sample, this clone turned up once. The chain has TRBV28 and TRBJ2-1; TRBD2 matches at 10 bases. Germline V gene data show CDR1 as MDHEN and CDR2 as SYDVKM. V gave up 5 bases and J gave up 5 bases; unmatched junction bases: 15. The CDR3 has 18 amino acids. The DNA for the CDR3 is TGTGCCAGCAGTCTCCAGCGAGGGACTAGCGTCCTGGACAATGAGCAGTTCTTC. Translated: CASSLQRGTSVLDNEQFF.

The chain employs TRBV10-3 and TRBJ1-1, with D perhaps matching TRBD1 (5 bases). CDR1 is ENHRY and CDR2 is SYGVKD in the germline V gene. V was shortened by 9 bases and J by 7 bases, with 18 bases between the two germline ends. The CDR3 is made up of 13 amino acids. CDR3 sequence: CAIRTRERGEAFF. The CDR3 region has the DNA TGTGCCATAAGAACGCGGGAAAGGGGTGAAGCTTTCTTT.

The chain employs TRBV27 and TRBJ2-6; D not resolved. Trimming removed 6 bases from V and 1 base from J, with 13 bases in between. The germline gives CDR1 MNHEY, CDR2 SMNVEV (reference sequence). The CDR3 extends over 16 amino acids. This CDR3 is CASSKTPESGANVLTF. Here the CDR3 DNA reads TGTGCCAGCAGCAAAACCCCGGAGTCTGGGGCCAACGTCCTGACTTTC.

V gene TRBV7-3 combines with J gene TRBJ2-3; maybe TRBD2 (6 bases). CDR3 length: 14 amino acids. Per the germline V gene, CDR1 is SGHTA and CDR2 is FQGTGA. V was trimmed by 0 bases and J by 4 bases, leaving 8 bases between them. The CDR3 DNA sequence: TGTGCCAGCAGCTTAACCAGGGAGGCAGATACGCAGTATTTT. As protein: CASSLTREADTQYF.

The genes are TRBV27 and TRBJ2-7, with 12 bases aligning to TRBD2. CDR3 length: 14 residues. V shed 6 bases and J 3 bases; nucleotides not matched to a gene: 3. The germline CDR1 and CDR2 sequences are MNHEY and SMNVEV (reference sequence). The CDR3 loop reads CASRRLAGVYEQYF. For the CDR3, the DNA is TGTGCCAGCAGGAGACTAGCGGGAGTCTACGAGCAGTACTTC.